Following are 21 T cell receptor beta chains from one sample sequenced in a study of neoadjuvant anti-PD-1 for oral cavity cancer (TCRdb year 2021). This specimen's time point label, per the study, means: after neoadjuvant nivolumab, at surgical resection. Library preparation was by the immunoSEQ multiplex PCR assay. TCRdb took this table from immuneACCESS and kept in-frame rearrangements with V and J called. Such tables lack part of the clones; where checked against another copy, unresolved V genes explain under half of the gap, and the rest is unexplained. The sample has about 14,000 clones on record, around 82% of them singletons. The ten largest make up about 2.4% of the sample. This material consisted of PBMCs, taken after nivolumab (anti-PD-1) treatment. Receptors originate from a person aged 40-85 years with oral cavity squamous cell carcinoma.

This sequence joins TRBV2 and TRBJ2-2; 7 positions agree with TRBD1. V lost 2 bases, J lost 1 base, and 4 bases stayed unmatched. Germline V CDR1 and CDR2: SNHLY, FYNNEI. The CDR3 runs to 16 residues. The CDR3 spells CASSEFRQGNTGELFF. CDR3 in DNA: TGTGCCAGCAGTGAATTTCGACAGGGGAACACCGGGGAGCTGTTTTTT.

The chain carries TRBV5-5 and TRBJ1-1, with TRBD1 matching over 10 bases. V shed 3 bases, J shed 4 bases, and the junction held 3 bases outside the gene matches. The germline CDR1 and CDR2 sequences are SGHKS and YYEKEE (reference sequence). There are 14 residues in the CDR3. CDR3 in DNA: TGTGCCAGCAGCTCCGGACAGGGGGGCACTGAAGCTTTCTTT. Encoded protein: CASSSGQGGTEAFF.

The chain couples TRBV6-6 to TRBJ1-2; TRBD1 is a possible D gene (5 bases). Germline loops: CDR1 MNHNY, CDR2 SVGAGI (reference sequence). CDR3 length: 15 amino acids. The V and J ends lost 7 bases and 4 bases respectively, with 19 bases between them. CDR3 protein: CASTSDPGNGYGYTF. CDR3 sequence (DNA): TGTGCCAGCACCTCAGACCCAGGGAACGGCTATGGCTACACCTTC.

The table lists this clone with a count of one. J is TRBJ2-7 and V is TRBV6-1; unclear D gene. CDR1 and CDR2 from the germline V gene are MNHNS and SASEGT. There are 16 residues in the CDR3. The V gene lost 4 bases and the J gene lost 0 bases, with 16 bases spanning the gap. CDR3 DNA sequence: TGTGCCAGCAGTGTTGATGCGCCAAACTTCTCCTACGAGCAGTACTTC. It codes for CASSVDAPNFSYEQYF.

This rearrangement joins TRBV10-3 to TRBJ2-7; D may be TRBD1 (6 bases). This CDR3 region has 15 residues. The germline gives CDR1 ENHRY, CDR2 SYGVKD. The V end lost 5 bases, the J end lost 1 base, and 15 bases lay between the germline ends. The CDR3 coding sequence is TGTGCCATCAGTAGGACAGCGACCAATTCCTACGAGCAGTACTTC. This gives the protein CAISRTATNSYEQYF.

This clone was recorded only once. The chain combines TRBV6-5 with TRBJ2-1; no clear D. CDR3 length equals 15 residues. The V end lost 7 bases, the J end lost 0 bases, and 13 bases lay between the germline ends. Germline V gene lookup returns CDR1 MNHEY and CDR2 SVGAGI. Here the CDR3 DNA reads TGTGCCAGCACCTCGAGGCGGAGCTCCTACAATGAGCAGTTCTTC. Translated, it gives CASTSRRSSYNEQFF.

J is TRBJ2-3 and V is TRBV7-3; D gene uncertain. CDR1 and CDR2 (germline): SGHTA, FQGTGA. V gave up 1 base and J gave up 1 base, with 6 bases separating them. This CDR3 is 14 amino acids long. The CDR3 region has the DNA TGTGCCAGCAGCTTAATGGCGGGCACAGATACGCAGTATTTT. Translation gives CASSLMAGTDTQYF. Using reference TRBV7-3 and TRBJ2-3 for the parts outside the CDR3, the full variable domain is GAGVSQTPSNKVTEKGKYVELRCDPISGHTALYWYRQSLGQGPEFLIYFQGTGAADDSGLPNDRFFAVRPEGSVSTLKIQRTERGDSAVYLCASSLMAGTDTQYFGPGTRLTVL.

CDR3 region: CAISESGLDNQPQHF. DNA for the CDR3: TGTGCCATCAGTGAGTCTGGTTTGGACAATCAGCCCCAGCATTTT. The genes are TRBV10-3 and TRBJ1-5, with D hard to call. V was cut by 0 bases and J by 3 bases, with 9 bases left in between. CDR1 is ENHRY, CDR2 SYGVKD, per germline. The CDR3 length is 15 residues.

This clone showed up just once. The gene calls are TRBV2 and TRBJ1-2, with unresolved D. The CDR3 has 13 residues. With 7 bases removed from V and 4 bases from J, the gap between germline ends came to 13 bases. Germline CDR1 reads SNHLY; CDR2 reads FYNNEI. For the CDR3, the DNA is TGTGCCAGCACTAGCCAGACGACCTATGGCTACACCTTC. Amino acid sequence: CASTSQTTYGYTF.

This clone was detected a few times. The chain couples TRBV6-5 to TRBJ1-6, with 7 positions matching TRBD1. There are 15 residues in the CDR3. The germline V gene has CDR1 MNHEY and CDR2 SVGAGI. The V and J ends lost 6 bases and 7 bases, in that order; junction bases with no gene match: 9. This chain's CDR3 is CASSLRQGGNSPLHF. The CDR3 DNA is TGTGCCAGCAGCCTAAGACAGGGCGGGAATTCACCCCTCCACTTT.

The CDR3 sequence is CASSVGTGLDEKLFF. The CDR3 region has the DNA TGTGCCAGCAGCGTAGGGACAGGGCTAGATGAAAAACTGTTTTTT. The chain has TRBV9 and TRBJ1-4, with 8 bases lining up with TRBD1. V shed 0 bases, J shed 6 bases, and the junction held 4 bases outside the gene matches. The germline CDR1 and CDR2 sequences are SGDLS and YYNGEE. The CDR3 totals 15 residues.

The chain employs TRBV11-2 and TRBJ2-3; perhaps D is TRBD1 or TRBD2 (5 bases each). V lost 3 bases and J lost 3, with 13 bases in between. There are 15 residues in the CDR3. Germline values: CDR1 SGHAT, CDR2 FQNNGV. Here the CDR3 reads CASSFGAGMTDTQYF. DNA for the CDR3: TGTGCCAGCAGCTTCGGGGCAGGGATGACAGATACGCAGTATTTT. The full variable domain, with the rest looked up from reference TRBV11-2 and TRBJ2-3, is EAGVAQSPRYKIIEKRQSVAFWCNPISGHATLYWYQQILGQGPKLLIQFQNNGVVDDSQLPKDRFSAERLKGVDSTLKIQPAKLEDSAVYLCASSFGAGMTDTQYFGPGTRLTVL.

The genes are TRBV2 and TRBJ1-5; TRBD1 might be the D (6 bases). In germline, CDR1 is SNHLY, CDR2 FYNNEI. V lost 3 bases, J lost 6 bases, and 9 bases lay in between. This CDR3 has 13 residues. The CDR3 protein is CASSDYRVQPQHF. The CDR3 bases are TGTGCCAGCAGTGATTACAGGGTTCAGCCCCAGCATTTT.

This chain uses TRBV5-1 with TRBJ2-5, with D perhaps matching TRBD2 (6 bases). The CDR3 length is 15 residues. CDR1 and CDR2 from the germline V gene are SGHRS and YFSETQ. Between the trimmed V and J ends, which lost 1 base and 1 base, there was a span of 11 bases. The DNA for the CDR3 is TGCGCCAGCAGCTTGAACGGCGGGGTCCAAGAGACCCAGTACTTC. Translation: CASSLNGGVQETQYF. The whole variable domain, remainder taken from reference TRBV5-1 and TRBJ2-5, is KAGVTQTPRYLIKTRGQQVTLSCSPISGHRSVSWYQQTPGQGLQFLFEYFSETQRNKGNFPGRFSGRQFSNSRSEMNVSTLELGDSALYLCASSLNGGVQETQYFGPGTRLLVL.

The DNA of the CDR3 is TGTGCCAGCAGCGTCCTTCAGGTTTCGGAGACCCAGTACTTC. It is translated as CASSVLQVSETQYF. The V call is TRBV9, the J call TRBJ2-5; D gene ambiguous. The CDR3 runs 14 residues. V shed 2 bases and J shed 5 bases, with 13 bases lying between them. From germline, CDR1 is SGDLS and CDR2 YYNGEE.

The chain is built from TRBV7-9 and TRBJ1-2; no clear D gene. This CDR3 contains 15 residues. V was clipped by 2 bases and J by 0 bases, with 10 bases between them. From germline, CDR1 is SEHNR and CDR2 FQNEAQ (reference sequence). The CDR3 is CASSLSAGANYGYTF. Written as DNA, the CDR3 is TGTGCCAGCAGCTTATCAGCCGGGGCTAACTATGGCTACACCTTC.

About this clone itself: Compared with germline, one end of the junction differs, possibly owing to a read error. The rearrangement uses TRBV29-1 and TRBJ1-2, with 8 bases lining up with TRBD1. This CDR3 is built from 16 residues. Germline-derived CDR1 and CDR2 are SQVTM and ANQGSEA. CDR3 loop: CSVEDWQGAPNYGYTF. Written as DNA, the CDR3 is TGCAGCGTTGAAGACTGGCAGGGGGCTCCTAATTATGGCTACACCTTC.

The V call is TRBV11-2, the J call TRBJ2-7; D remains unclear. The germline CDR1 and CDR2 sequences are SGHAT and FQNNGV. The V and J ends lost 5 bases and 0 bases respectively, with 14 bases between them. The CDR3 sequence is 15 residues long. The CDR3 region has the DNA TGTGCCAGCAGCGACCCCCGGAGAAGCTCCTACGAGCAGTACTTC. Amino acid sequence: CASSDPRRSSYEQYF.

This clone has just a few counts. This rearrangement joins TRBV6-4 to TRBJ1-5; perhaps TRBD1 as D (6 bases). The V end was cut by 2 bases, the J end by 1 base, with 6 bases between. The CDR3 spans 14 residues. CDR1 is MRHNA and CDR2 is SNTAGT in the germline V gene. The CDR3 sequence: CASSDRGSNQPQHF. The CDR3 DNA is TGTGCCAGCAGTGACAGGGGGAGCAATCAGCCCCAGCATTTT.

The chain combines TRBV7-3 with TRBJ1-1, with D maybe TRBD1 (5 bases). There are 13 residues in the CDR3. CDR1 and CDR2 from the germline V gene are SGHTA and FQGTGA. The V gene lost 8 bases and the J gene lost 0 bases, with 10 bases spanning the gap. For the CDR3, the DNA is TGTGCCAGCGCAGGGTATATGAACACTGAAGCTTTCTTT. Translated: CASAGYMNTEAFF.

The V gene is TRBV5-1, the J gene TRBJ2-5; 12 bases fit TRBD2. The V gene end was trimmed by 1 base and the J gene end by 1 base; junction bases not matched to a gene: 8. This CDR3 region has 18 residues. The germline CDR1 and CDR2 sequences are SGHRS and YFSETQ. The CDR3 loop reads CASSLWALAGGPQETQYF. The CDR3 DNA reads TGCGCCAGCAGCTTGTGGGCCCTAGCGGGAGGGCCCCAAGAGACCCAGTACTTC.